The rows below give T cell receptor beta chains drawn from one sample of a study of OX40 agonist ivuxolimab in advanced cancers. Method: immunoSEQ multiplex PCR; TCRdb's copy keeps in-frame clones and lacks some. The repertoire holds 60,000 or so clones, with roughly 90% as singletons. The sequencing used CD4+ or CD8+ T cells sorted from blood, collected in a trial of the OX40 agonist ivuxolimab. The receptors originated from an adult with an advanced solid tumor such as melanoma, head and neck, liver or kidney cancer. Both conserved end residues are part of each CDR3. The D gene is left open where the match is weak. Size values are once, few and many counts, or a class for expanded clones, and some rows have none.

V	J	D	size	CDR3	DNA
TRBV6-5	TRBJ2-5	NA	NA	CASSYSIGERSTQYF	TGTGCCAGCAGTTACTCGATCGGGGAAAGGTCGACCCAGTACTTC
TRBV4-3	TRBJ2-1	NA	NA	CASSQDTPGRLTYNEQFF	TGCGCCAGCAGCCAAGACACCCCGGGGCGGCTAACCTACAATGAGCAGTTCTTC
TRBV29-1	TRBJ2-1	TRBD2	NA	CSVEDWREGLSYNEQFF	TGCAGCGTTGAAGATTGGCGGGAGGGCCTCTCCTACAATGAGCAGTTCTTC
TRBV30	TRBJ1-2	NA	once	CAWSARWSSELYGYTF	TGTGCCTGGAGTGCGCGTTGGTCCTCTGAACTCTATGGCTACACCTTC
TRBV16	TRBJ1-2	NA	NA	CASSQSLDGPGYGYTF	TGTGCCAGCAGCCAATCGCTTGACGGGCCGGGGTATGGCTACACCTTC
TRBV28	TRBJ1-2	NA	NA	CASSLFASAYGYTF	TGTGCCAGCAGTTTATTCGCCAGCGCCTATGGCTACACCTTC
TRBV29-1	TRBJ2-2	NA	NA	CSVEYTGELFF	TGCAGCGTTGAGTACACCGGGGAGCTGTTTTTT
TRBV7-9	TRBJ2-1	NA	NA	CASSSPSRVINEQFF	TGTGCCAGCAGCTCGCCTTCCAGGGTGATCAATGAGCAGTTCTTC
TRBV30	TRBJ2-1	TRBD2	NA	CAWSVSTSGRQFF	TGTGCCTGGAGTGTAAGTACTAGCGGGAGGCAGTTCTTC
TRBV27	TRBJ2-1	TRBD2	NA	CASSLAGGLYNEQFF	TGTGCCAGCAGTTTAGCGGGGGGACTCTACAATGAGCAGTTCTTC
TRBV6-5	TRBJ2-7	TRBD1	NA	CASSSLTGVYEQYF	TGTGCCAGCAGTTCCCTTACAGGGGTCTACGAGCAGTACTTC
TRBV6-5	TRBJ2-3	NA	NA	CASSYVAWSSTDTQYF	TGTGCCAGCAGTTACGTAGCTTGGAGTAGCACAGATACGCAGTATTTT
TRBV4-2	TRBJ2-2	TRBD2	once	CASSQESGLAGITGELFF	TGTGCCAGCAGCCAAGAATCGGGACTAGCGGGAATAACCGGGGAGCTGTTTTTT
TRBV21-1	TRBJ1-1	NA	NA	CASSQQTENTEAFF	TGTGCCAGCAGCCAGCAGACAGAGAACACTGAAGCTTTCTTT
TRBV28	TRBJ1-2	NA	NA	CASNRVLNYGYTF	TGTGCCAGCAACAGAGTTTTAAACTATGGCTACACCTTC
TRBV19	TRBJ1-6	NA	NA	CASSIRDHNSPLHF	TGTGCCAGTAGTATTAGGGACCATAATTCACCCCTCCACTTT
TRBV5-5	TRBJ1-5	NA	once	CASSLGLISNQPQHF	TGTGCCAGCAGCTTGGGGCTGATTAGCAATCAGCCCCAGCATTTT
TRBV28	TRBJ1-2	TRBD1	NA	CASSVADRLYGYTF	TGTGCCAGCAGTGTAGCGGACAGGCTATATGGCTACACCTTC
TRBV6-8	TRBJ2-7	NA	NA	CASSAPRGREQYF	TGTGCCAGCAGTGCCCCGCGGGGCCGGGAGCAGTACTTC
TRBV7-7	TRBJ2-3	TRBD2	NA	CASSLTFRAGGNTDTQYF	TGTGCTAGCAGCTTAACGTTTCGAGCGGGGGGAAACACAGATACGCAGTATTTT
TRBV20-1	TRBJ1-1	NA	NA	CSALDPPEAFF	TGCAGTGCTCTGGACCCTCCTGAAGCTTTCTTT
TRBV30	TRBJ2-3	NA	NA	CAWSVLSTQYF	TGTGCCTGGAGTGTTCTTTCTACGCAGTATTTT
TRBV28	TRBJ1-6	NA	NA	CASSPRPLGASPLHF	TGTGCCAGCAGTCCAAGGCCGTTAGGAGCTTCACCCCTCCACTTT
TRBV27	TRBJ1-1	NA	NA	CASSFDRMNTEAFF	TGTGCCAGCAGTTTCGACAGGATGAACACTGAAGCTTTCTTT
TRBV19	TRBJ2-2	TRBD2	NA	CASSLSGGAPGELFF	TGTGCCAGTAGCCTTAGCGGGGGGGCTCCCGGGGAGCTGTTTTTT
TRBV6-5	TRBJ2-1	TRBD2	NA	CASSLLAGAYNEQFF	TGTGCCAGCAGTCTACTAGCGGGAGCCTACAATGAGCAGTTCTTC
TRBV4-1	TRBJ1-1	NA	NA	CASSQQTGYTEAFF	TGCGCCAGCAGCCAACAGACAGGCTACACTGAAGCTTTCTTT
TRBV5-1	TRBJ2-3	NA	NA	CASSAGPEDTQYF	TGCGCCAGCAGCGCGGGACCGGAAGATACGCAGTATTTT
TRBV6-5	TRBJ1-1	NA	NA	CASMFQGSLNTEAFF	TGTGCCAGCATGTTTCAGGGATCGCTTAACACTGAAGCTTTCTTT
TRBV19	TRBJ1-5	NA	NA	CASTWGQGEQPQHF	TGTGCCAGTACTTGGGGCCAGGGTGAACAGCCCCAGCATTTT
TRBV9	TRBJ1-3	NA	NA	CASSVEGGSGNTIYF	TGTGCCAGCAGCGTAGAGGGGGGCTCTGGAAACACCATATATTTT
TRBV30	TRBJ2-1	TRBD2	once	CAWRPGLAGEVYNEQFF	TGTGCCTGGAGGCCGGGACTAGCGGGAGAAGTTTACAATGAGCAGTTCTTC
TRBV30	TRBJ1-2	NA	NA	CAWSVSGNYGYTF	TGTGCCTGGAGTGTTTCGGGTAACTATGGCTACACCTTC
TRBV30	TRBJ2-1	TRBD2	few	CAWSTSTAGLQFF	TGTGCCTGGAGCACCTCCACAGCGGGACTGCAGTTCTTC
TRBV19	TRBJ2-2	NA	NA	CASSHTGELFF	TGTGCCAGTAGCCACACCGGGGAGCTGTTTTTT
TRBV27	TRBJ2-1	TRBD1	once	CASSQPDRVSVNEQFF	TGTGCCAGCAGTCAGCCAGACAGGGTATCCGTTAATGAGCAGTTCTTC
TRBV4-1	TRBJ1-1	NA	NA	CASSQAPQGVATEAFF	TGCGCCAGCAGCCAAGCCCCGCAGGGAGTAGCCACTGAAGCTTTCTTT
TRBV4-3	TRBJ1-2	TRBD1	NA	CASSQGLRGAGGGHYGYTF	TGCGCCAGCAGCCAAGGACTTCGCGGAGCAGGGGGGGGCCACTATGGCTACACCTTC
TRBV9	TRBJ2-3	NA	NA	CASSVGTDTQYF	TGTGCCAGCAGCGTAGGCACAGATACGCAGTATTTT
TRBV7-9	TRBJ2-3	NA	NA	CASSSTLADTQYF	TGTGCCAGCAGCTCTACTTTGGCAGATACGCAGTATTTT
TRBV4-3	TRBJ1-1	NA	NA	CASSQDRMTEHTQNTEAFF	TGCGCCAGCAGCCAAGACCGAATGACAGAACATACCCAGAACACTGAAGCTTTCTTT
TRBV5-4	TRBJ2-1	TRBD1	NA	CASSPRTGDEQFF	TGTGCCAGCAGCCCCAGGACAGGGGATGAGCAGTTCTTC
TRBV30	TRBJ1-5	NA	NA	CAWAEGVDPSNQPQHF	TGTGCCTGGGCGGAGGGGGTCGACCCTAGCAATCAGCCCCAGCATTTT
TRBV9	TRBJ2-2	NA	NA	CASSVDVPGELFF	TGTGCCAGCAGCGTAGATGTCCCCGGGGAGCTGTTTTTT
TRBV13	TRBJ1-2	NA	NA	CASSEMVGAPAYGYTF	TGTGCCAGCAGCGAAATGGTGGGGGCGCCCGCCTATGGCTACACCTTC
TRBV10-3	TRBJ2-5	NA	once	CAISELGRQETQYF	TGTGCCATCAGTGAGTTAGGCAGACAAGAGACCCAGTACTTC
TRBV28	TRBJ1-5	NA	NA	CASTSGTNSNQPQHF	TGTGCCAGCACTAGCGGGACAAACAGCAATCAGCCCCAGCATTTT
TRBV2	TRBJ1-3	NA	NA	CASTPGFGNTIYF	TGTGCCAGCACACCGGGGTTTGGAAACACCATATATTTT
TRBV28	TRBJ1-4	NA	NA	CASKPQGSEKLFF	TGTGCCAGCAAACCACAGGGTTCGGAAAAACTGTTTTTT
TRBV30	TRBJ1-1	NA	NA	CAWSYGVTNTEAFF	TGTGCCTGGAGTTACGGGGTCACGAACACTGAAGCTTTCTTT
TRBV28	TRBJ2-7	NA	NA	CASSPYTWTAAYEQYF	TGTGCCAGCAGTCCATATACGTGGACAGCAGCCTACGAGCAGTACTTC
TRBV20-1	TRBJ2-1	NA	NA	CSAPLYNEQFF	TGCAGTGCACCCCTTTACAATGAGCAGTTCTTC
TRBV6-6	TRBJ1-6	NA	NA	CASTGGTSPLHF	TGTGCCAGCACCGGGGGGACATCACCCCTCCACTTT
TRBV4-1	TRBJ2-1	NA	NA	CASSRTGVYNEQFF	TGCGCCAGCAGCCGCACGGGGGTCTACAATGAGCAGTTCTTC
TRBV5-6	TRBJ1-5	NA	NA	CASSLGAGGGNQPQHF	TGTGCCAGCAGCTTGGGAGCAGGTGGAGGGAATCAGCCCCAGCATTTT